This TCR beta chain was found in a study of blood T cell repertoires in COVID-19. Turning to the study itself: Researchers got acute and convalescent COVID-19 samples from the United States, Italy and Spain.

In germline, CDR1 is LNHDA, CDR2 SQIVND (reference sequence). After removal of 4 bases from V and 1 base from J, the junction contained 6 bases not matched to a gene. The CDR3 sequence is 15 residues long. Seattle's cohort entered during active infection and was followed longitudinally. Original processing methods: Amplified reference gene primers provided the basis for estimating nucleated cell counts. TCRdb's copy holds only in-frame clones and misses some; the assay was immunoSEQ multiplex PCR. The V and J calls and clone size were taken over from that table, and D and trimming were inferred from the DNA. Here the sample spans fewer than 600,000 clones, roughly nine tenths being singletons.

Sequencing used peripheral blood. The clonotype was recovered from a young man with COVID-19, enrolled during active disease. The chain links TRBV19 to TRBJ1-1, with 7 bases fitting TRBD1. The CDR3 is CASSRGGGWNTEAFF. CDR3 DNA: TGTGCCAGTAGTAGAGGGGGCGGTTGGAACACTGAAGCTTTCTTT.